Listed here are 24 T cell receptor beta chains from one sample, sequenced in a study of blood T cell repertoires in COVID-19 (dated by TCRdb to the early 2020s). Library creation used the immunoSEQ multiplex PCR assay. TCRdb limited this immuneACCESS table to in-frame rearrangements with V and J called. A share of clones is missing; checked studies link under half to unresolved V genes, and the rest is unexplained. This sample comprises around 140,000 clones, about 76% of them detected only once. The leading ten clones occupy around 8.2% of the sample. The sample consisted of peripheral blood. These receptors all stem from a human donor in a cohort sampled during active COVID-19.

CDR3 in amino acids: CAISDLTGGKGYEQYF. CDR3 coding DNA: TGTGCCATCAGTGACCTGACAGGGGGGAAAGGCTACGAGCAGTACTTC. The chain links TRBV10-3 to TRBJ2-7; 9 bases agree with TRBD1. Germline V gene data show CDR1 as ENHRY and CDR2 as SYGVKD. The CDR3 covers 16 residues. Losses at the gene ends were 3 bases for V and 3 bases for J; bases not matched to a gene: 9.

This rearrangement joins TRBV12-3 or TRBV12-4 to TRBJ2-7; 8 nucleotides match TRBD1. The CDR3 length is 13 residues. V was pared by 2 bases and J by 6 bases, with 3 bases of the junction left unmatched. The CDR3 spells CASSLRQGSEQYF. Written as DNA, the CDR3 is TGTGCCAGCAGTTTAAGACAGGGGAGCGAGCAGTACTTC.

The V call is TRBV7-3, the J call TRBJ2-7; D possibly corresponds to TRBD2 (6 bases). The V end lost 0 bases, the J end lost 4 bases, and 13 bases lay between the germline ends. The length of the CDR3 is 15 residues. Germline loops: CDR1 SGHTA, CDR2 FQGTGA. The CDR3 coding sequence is TGTGCCAGCAGCTTAACTGGAGGGTCTGGGTACGAGCAGTACTTC. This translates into CASSLTGGSGYEQYF.

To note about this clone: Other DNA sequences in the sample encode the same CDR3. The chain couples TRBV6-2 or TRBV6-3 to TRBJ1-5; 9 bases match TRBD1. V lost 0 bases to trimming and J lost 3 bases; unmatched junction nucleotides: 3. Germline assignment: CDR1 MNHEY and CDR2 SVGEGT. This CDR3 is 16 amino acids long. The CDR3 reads CASSYSGTGFNQPQHF. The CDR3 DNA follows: TGTGCCAGCAGTTACTCCGGGACAGGGTTCAATCAGCCCCAGCATTTT.

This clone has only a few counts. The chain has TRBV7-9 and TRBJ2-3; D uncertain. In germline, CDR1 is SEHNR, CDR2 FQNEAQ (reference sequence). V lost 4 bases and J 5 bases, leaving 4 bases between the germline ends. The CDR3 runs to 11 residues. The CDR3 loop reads CASSSLDTQYF. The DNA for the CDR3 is TGTGCCAGCAGCTCACTAGATACGCAGTATTTT.

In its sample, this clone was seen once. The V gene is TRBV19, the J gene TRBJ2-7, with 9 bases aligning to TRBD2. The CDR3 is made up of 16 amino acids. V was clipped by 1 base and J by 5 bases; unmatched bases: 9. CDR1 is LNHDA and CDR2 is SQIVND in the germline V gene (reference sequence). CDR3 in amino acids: CASSIVSAGGPHEQYF. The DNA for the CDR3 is TGTGCCAGTAGTATAGTATCGGCGGGAGGGCCCCACGAGCAGTACTTC. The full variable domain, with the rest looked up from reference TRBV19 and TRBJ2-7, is DGGITQSPKYLFRKEGQNVTLSCEQNLNHDAMYWYRQDPGQGLRLIYYSQIVNDFQKGDIAEGYSVSREKKESFPLTVTSAQKNPTAFYLCASSIVSAGGPHEQYFGPGTRLTVT.

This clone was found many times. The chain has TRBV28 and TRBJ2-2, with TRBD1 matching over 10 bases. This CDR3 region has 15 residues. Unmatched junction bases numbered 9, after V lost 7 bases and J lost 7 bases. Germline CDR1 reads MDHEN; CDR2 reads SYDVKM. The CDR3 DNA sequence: TGTGCCAGCACTAGACAGGGGGCGCTTGGCGGGGAGCTGTTTTTT. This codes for CASTRQGALGGELFF.

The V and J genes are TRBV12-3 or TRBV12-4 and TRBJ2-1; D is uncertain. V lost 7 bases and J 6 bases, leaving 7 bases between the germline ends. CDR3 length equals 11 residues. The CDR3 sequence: CASNSGNEQFF. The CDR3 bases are TGTGCCAGCAACTCGGGCAATGAGCAGTTCTTC.

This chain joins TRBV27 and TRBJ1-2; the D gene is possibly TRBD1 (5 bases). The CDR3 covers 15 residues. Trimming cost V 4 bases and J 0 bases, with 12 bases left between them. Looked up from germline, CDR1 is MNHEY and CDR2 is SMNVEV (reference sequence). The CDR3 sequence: CASSSRTRANYGYTF. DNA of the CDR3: TGTGCCAGCAGTTCAAGGACAAGAGCTAACTATGGCTACACCTTC.

CDR3 region: CASSEGQGAGETQYF. CDR3 nucleotide sequence: TGTGCCAGCAGTGAGGGACAGGGGGCCGGGGAGACCCAGTACTTC. The chain employs TRBV6-2 or TRBV6-3 and TRBJ2-5; 12 bases are a match to TRBD1. The CDR3 is 15 amino acids. V shed 5 bases, J shed 5 bases, and the junction held 6 bases outside the gene matches. Per the germline V gene, CDR1 is MNHEY and CDR2 is SVGEGT.

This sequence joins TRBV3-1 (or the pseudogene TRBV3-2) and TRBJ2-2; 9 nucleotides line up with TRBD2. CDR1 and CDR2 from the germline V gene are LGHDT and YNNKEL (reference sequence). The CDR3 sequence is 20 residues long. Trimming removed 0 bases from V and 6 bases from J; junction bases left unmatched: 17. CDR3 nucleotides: TGTGCCAGCAGCCAAGATCCGACTAGAACGCGGGAGGGCCGCCCCGGGGAGCTGTTTTTT. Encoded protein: CASSQDPTRTREGRPGELFF.

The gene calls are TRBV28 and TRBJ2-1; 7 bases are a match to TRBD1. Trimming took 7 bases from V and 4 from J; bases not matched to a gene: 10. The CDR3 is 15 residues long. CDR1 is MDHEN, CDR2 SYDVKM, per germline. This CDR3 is CASTGSRGNYNEQFF. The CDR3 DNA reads TGTGCCAGCACCGGATCCAGGGGGAATTACAATGAGCAGTTCTTC.

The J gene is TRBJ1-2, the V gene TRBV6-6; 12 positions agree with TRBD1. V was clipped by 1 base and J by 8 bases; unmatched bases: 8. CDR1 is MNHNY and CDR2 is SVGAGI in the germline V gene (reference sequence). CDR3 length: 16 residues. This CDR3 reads CASSYYTGQGALGYTF. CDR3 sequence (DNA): TGTGCCAGCAGTTACTATACGGGACAGGGGGCTTTAGGCTACACCTTC.

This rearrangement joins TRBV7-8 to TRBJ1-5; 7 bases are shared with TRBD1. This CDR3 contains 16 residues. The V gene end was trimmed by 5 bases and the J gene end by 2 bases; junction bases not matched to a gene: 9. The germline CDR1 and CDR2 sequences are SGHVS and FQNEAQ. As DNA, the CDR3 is TGTGCCAGCAGCCCCTGGTTAGGGGGCGGCAATCAGCCCCAGCATTTT. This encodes CASSPWLGGGNQPQHF. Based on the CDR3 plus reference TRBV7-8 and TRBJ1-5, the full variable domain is GAGVSQSPRYKVAKRGQDVALRCDPISGHVSLFWYQQALGQGPEFLTYFQNEAQLDKSGLPSDRFFAERPEGSVSTLKIQRTQQEDSAVYLCASSPWLGGGNQPQHFGDGTRLSIL.

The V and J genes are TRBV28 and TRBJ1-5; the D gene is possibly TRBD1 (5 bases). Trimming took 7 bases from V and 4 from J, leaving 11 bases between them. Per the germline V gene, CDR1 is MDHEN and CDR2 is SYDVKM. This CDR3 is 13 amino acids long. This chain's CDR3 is CASTIQANQPQHF. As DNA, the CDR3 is TGTGCCAGCACTATACAGGCAAATCAGCCCCAGCATTTT.

CDR3 nucleotides: TGTGCCAGCAGTACCGACAGGGGAGGAACTGAAGCTTTCTTT. Translation gives CASSTDRGGTEAFF. The J gene is TRBJ1-1, the V gene TRBV6-5; TRBD1 agrees at 8 bases. Germline CDR1 reads MNHEY; CDR2 reads SVGAGI. Germline trimming cut 5 bases from V and 5 bases from J; bases unmatched to any gene: 7. This CDR3 spans 14 amino acids.

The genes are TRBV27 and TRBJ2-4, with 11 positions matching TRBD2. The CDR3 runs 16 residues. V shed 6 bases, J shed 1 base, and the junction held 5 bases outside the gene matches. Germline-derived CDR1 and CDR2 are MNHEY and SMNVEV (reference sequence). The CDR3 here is CASSLLAGVAKNIQYF. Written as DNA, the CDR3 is TGTGCCAGCAGCTTACTAGCGGGAGTTGCCAAAAACATTCAGTACTTC.

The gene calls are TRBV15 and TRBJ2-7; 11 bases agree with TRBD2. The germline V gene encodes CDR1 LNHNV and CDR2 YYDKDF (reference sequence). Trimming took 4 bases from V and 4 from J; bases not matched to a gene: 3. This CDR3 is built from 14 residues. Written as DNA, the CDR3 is TGTGCCACCAGCAAGGGACTAGCGGAGTACGAGCAGTACTTC. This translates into CATSKGLAEYEQYF. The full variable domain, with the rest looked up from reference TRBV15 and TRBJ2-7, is DAMVIQNPRYQVTQFGKPVTLSCSQTLNHNVMYWYQQKSSQAPKLLFHYYDKDFNNEADTPDNFQSRRPNTSFCFLDIRSPGLGDTAMYLCATSKGLAEYEQYFGPGTRLTVT.

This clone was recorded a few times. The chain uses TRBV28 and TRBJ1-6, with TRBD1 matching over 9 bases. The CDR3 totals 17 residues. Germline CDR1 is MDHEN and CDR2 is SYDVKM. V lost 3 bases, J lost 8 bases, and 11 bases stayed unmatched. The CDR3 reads CASSFAVHRGPDSPLHF. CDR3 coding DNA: TGTGCCAGCAGTTTTGCGGTTCACAGGGGGCCTGATTCACCCCTCCACTTT.

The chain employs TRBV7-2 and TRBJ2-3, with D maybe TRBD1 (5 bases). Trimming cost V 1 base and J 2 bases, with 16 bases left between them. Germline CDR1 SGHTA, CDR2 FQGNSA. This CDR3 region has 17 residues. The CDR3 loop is CASSLVGWGGTTDTQYF. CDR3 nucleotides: TGTGCCAGCAGCTTAGTAGGGTGGGGCGGAACCACAGATACGCAGTATTTT.

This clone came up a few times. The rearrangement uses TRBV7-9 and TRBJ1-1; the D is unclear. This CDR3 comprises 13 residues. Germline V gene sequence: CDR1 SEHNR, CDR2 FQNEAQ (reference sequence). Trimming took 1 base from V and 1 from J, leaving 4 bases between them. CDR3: CASSLGENTEAFF. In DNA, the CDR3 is TGTGCCAGCAGCTTAGGAGAGAACACTGAAGCTTTCTTT.

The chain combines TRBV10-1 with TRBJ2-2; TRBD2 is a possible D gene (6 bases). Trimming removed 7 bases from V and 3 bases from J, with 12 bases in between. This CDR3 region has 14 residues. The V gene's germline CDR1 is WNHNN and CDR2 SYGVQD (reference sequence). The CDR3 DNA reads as TGCGCCAGCATAGGGAGGCGTTACACCGGGGAGCTGTTTTTT. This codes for CASIGRRYTGELFF.

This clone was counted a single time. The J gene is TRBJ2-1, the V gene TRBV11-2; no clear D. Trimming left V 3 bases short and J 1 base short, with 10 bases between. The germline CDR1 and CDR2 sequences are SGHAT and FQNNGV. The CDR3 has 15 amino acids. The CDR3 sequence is CASSLAQWSYNEQFF. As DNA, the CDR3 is TGTGCCAGCAGCTTGGCCCAGTGGTCCTACAATGAGCAGTTCTTC.

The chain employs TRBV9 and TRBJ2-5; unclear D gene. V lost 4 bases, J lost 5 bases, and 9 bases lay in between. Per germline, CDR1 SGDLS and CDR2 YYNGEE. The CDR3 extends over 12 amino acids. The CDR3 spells CASSSTWETQYF. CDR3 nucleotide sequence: TGTGCCAGCAGCTCGACATGGGAGACCCAGTACTTC.